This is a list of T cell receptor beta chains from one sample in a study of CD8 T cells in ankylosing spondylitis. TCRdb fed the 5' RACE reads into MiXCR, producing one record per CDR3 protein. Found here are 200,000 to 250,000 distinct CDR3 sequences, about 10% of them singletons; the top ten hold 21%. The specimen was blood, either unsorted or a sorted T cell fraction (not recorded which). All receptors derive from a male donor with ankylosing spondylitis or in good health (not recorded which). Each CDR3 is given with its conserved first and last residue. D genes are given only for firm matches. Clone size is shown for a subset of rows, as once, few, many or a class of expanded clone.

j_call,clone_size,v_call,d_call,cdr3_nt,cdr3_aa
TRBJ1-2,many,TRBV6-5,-,TGTGCCAGCAGTTACGGGGGGACCGGCTACACCTTC,CASSYGGTGYTF
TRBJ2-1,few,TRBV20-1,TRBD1,TGCAGTGCTAGAGATCGGGACAGGGTGTTAATGGGGCAGTTCTTC,CSARDRDRVLMGQFF
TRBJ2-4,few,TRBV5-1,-,TGCGCCAGCAGCTTGGAGTATGTCGGTAACATTCAGTACTTC,CASSLEYVGNIQYF
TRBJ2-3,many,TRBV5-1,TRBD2,TGCGCCAGCAGCGACCCTCGCGGGGGGGCATGGGATACGCAGTATTTT,CASSDPRGGAWDTQYF
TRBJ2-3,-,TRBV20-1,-,TGCAGTGCTAGCCGACCGGGGACTAGCACAGATACGCAGTATTTT,CSASRPGTSTDTQYF
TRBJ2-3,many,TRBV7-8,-,TGTGCCAGCAGCCCCCCGACTGGGCCCACAGATACGCAGTATTTT,CASSPPTGPTDTQYF
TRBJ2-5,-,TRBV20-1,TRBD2,TGCAGTGCTGCTGTTAGCGGGGGGTACCAAGAGACCCAGTACTTC,CSAAVSGGYQETQYF
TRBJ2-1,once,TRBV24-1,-,TGTGCCACCAATGGAGGGGGGGTTCGGAATGAGCAGTTCTTC,CATNGGGVRNEQFF
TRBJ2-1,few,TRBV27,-,TGTGCCAGCAGGGGGTCGGATGGGTTGCGGCAGTTCTTC,CASRGSDGLRQFF
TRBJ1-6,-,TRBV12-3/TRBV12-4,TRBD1,TGTGCCAGCAGTTTGGGCAGGGGGACTTCACCCCTCCACTTT,CASSLGRGTSPLHF
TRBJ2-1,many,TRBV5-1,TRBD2,TGCGCCAGCAGCTTGGGTGGGGGGGGCTACAATGAGCAGTTCTTC,CASSLGGGGYNEQFF
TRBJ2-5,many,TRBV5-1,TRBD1,TGCGCCAGCAGCGTCGGGACAGGAAAAGAGACCCAGTACTTC,CASSVGTGKETQYF
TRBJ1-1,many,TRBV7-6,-,TGTGCCAGCAGCCCCTTTTTGGGCACTGAAGCTTTCTTT,CASSPFLGTEAFF
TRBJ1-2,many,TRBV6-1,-,TGTGCCAGCAGCCCGGGTCAGAGGGCTGGCTACACCTTC,CASSPGQRAGYTF
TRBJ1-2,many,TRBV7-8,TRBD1,TGTGCCAGCAGCCCCGACAGGGGTGGCTACACCTTC,CASSPDRGGYTF
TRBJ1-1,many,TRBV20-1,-,TGCAGTGCTAGAATACAGGGCCTGGGGTCTTACACTGAAGCTTTCTTT,CSARIQGLGSYTEAFF
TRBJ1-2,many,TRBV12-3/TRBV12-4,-,TGTGCCAGCAGTTTAGGGTCAGCTTATAATAACTATGGCTACACCTTC,CASSLGSAYNNYGYTF
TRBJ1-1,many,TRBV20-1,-,TGCAGTGCTAGTGGGCAGCTGAACACTGAAGCTTTCTTT,CSASGQLNTEAFF
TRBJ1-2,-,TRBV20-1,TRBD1,TGCAGTGCCCGCCGACAGGGGGCAAACTATGGCTACACCTTC,CSARRQGANYGYTF
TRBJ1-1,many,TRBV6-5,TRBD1,TGTGCCAGCAGTTCCACAGGACAGGGACTCAACACTGAAGCTTTCTTT,CASSSTGQGLNTEAFF
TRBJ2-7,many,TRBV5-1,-,TGCGCCAGCACCTCTGGGACAACCGCCTACGAGCAGTACTTC,CASTSGTTAYEQYF
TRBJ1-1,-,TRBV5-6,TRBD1,TGTGCCAGCAGCTTGTTAGGACAGGGGGCTCAGAACACTGAAGCTTTCTTT,CASSLLGQGAQNTEAFF